This TCR beta chain was found in a study of blood T cell repertoires in COVID-19. Trimming removed 0 bases from V and 0 bases from J, with 13 bases in between. The CDR3 totals 16 residues. The germline V gene encodes CDR1 SGHRS and CDR2 YFSETQ. Original methodology: Counts of nucleated cells, estimated from reference gene primer amplification, were obtained. Clones were read by immunoSEQ multiplex PCR, and TCRdb kept only the in-frame ones, dropping some. V and J calls and clone size follow that table, whereas D and trimming were derived from the DNA. The sample comprises tens of thousands of clones, about 91% of which are singletons, and roughly 2.2% rests with the top ten.

The origin of this receptor is a human donor with active COVID-19. The donor label of this sample is uncertain. Sample: peripheral blood. The gene calls are TRBV5-1 and TRBJ2-7; D is possibly TRBD1 (6 bases). CDR3 loop: CASSLVAGAHSYEQYF. In DNA form, the CDR3 reads TGCGCCAGCAGCTTGGTGGCAGGGGCGCACTCCTACGAGCAGTACTTC.